The source of this T cell receptor beta chain is a study of cytomegalovirus exposure and HLA in healthy donors. Findings of the study overall: Generally TCR sequences proved uncommon, though certain public TCRs appeared in numerous donors.

Assay used: immunoSEQ multiplex PCR; TCRdb lists only in-frame clones, some missing. The sample carries around 220,000 clones, approximately 88% recorded once. The CDR3 loop spans 14 amino acids. The germline V gene encodes CDR1 WSHSY and CDR2 SAAADI. V gave up 4 bases and J gave up 8 bases; unmatched junction bases: 2. Concerning this clone: Its antigen is unidentified.

The TCR comes from a woman in her thirties in good health and CMV-seropositive. The rearrangement joins TRBV10-2 to TRBJ2-2; 12 bases are shared with TRBD2. What was sequenced was PBMCs. Here the CDR3 DNA reads TGCGCCAGCAGTGGGACTAGCGGGGCTGGGGAGCTGTTTTTT. Translating it yields CASSGTSGAGELFF.